Presented here are 2 T cell receptor beta chains from one specimen sequenced in a study of a mutant IDH1 vaccine in newly diagnosed glioma. Generated by immunoSEQ multiplex PCR, the TCRdb table keeps only in-frame clones and is missing some. The sample shows 85,000 to 100,000 clones, over 75% of them seen only once. Time point here: baseline, week 1 (first vaccination visit). As to treatment: pre-vaccination baseline after standard-of-care therapy. Here the sequenced sample was PBMCs, taken from a glioma patient treated with radiotherapy, temozolomide or both. These receptors all stem from a man aged 35 to 55 with glioma.

V gene TRBV25-1 combines with J gene TRBJ2-1; 8 bases match TRBD1. V dropped 4 bases and J dropped 7; count of bases not matched to a gene: 12. Per germline, CDR1 MGHDK and CDR2 SYGVNS. CDR3 length: 16 residues. As DNA, the CDR3 is TGTGCCAGCAGTGCGACAGGGGTCGGGAGTGGAAATGAGCAGTTCTTC. Protein: CASSATGVGSGNEQFF.

In its sample, this clone was seen a few times. The rearrangement uses TRBV11-2 and TRBJ1-1; TRBD1 agrees at 8 bases. CDR1 is SGHAT, CDR2 FQNNGV, per germline. After removal of 1 base from V and 11 bases from J, the junction contained 9 bases not matched to a gene. The CDR3 totals 14 residues. CDR3 residues: CASSLGQGTRYAFF. CDR3 bases: TGTGCCAGCAGCTTAGGACAGGGGACTCGGTATGCTTTCTTT.